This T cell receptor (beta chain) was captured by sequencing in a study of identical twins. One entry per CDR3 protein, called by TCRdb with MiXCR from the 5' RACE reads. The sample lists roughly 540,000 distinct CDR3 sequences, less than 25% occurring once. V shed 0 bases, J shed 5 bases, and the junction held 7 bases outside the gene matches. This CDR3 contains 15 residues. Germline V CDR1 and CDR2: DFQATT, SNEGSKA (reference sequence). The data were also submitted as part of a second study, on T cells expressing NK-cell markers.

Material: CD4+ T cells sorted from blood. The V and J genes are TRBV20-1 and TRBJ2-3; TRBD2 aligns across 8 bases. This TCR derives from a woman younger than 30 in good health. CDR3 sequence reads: CSAREPGLDGDTQYF. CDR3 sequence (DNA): TGCAGTGCTAGAGAACCGGGACTAGATGGAGATACGCAGTATTTT.